This TCR beta chain originates from a study of cytomegalovirus exposure and HLA in healthy donors. The study's findings and limits: V- and J-gene trimming of TCR beta was linked (in a later analysis) to a missense DCLRE1C variant. More than 150 TCR beta chains were listed as cytomegalovirus-associated.

The V end was cut by 0 bases, the J end by 9 bases, with 13 bases between. This CDR3 is built from 14 residues. The germline gives CDR1 SNHLY, CDR2 FYNNEI. With respect to this clone: Its matching antigen is unknown.

PCR used 60 Vbeta primers and 13 Jbeta primers. This table comes from immunoSEQ multiplex PCR, and its TCRdb copy is limited to in-frame clones, with some not included. The data contain about 160,000 clones, 78% of them singletons. The origin of this receptor is a woman between 40 and 55 years old in good health and CMV-seronegative. Sequenced sample: PBMCs. The chain links TRBV2 to TRBJ2-3, with D tentatively TRBD1 (5 bases). The CDR3 DNA reads as TGTGCCAGCAGTGAAGCCAGACAGCGCCCGACGCAGTATTTT. As protein: CASSEARQRPTQYF.